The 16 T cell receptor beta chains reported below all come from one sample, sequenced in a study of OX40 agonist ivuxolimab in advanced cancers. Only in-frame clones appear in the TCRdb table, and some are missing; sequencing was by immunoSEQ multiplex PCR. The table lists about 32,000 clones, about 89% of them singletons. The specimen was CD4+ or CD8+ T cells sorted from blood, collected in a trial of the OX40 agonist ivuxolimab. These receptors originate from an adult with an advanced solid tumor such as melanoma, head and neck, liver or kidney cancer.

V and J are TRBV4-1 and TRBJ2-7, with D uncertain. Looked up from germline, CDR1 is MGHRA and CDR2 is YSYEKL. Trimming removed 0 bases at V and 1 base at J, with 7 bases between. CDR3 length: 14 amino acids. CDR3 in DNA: TGCGCCAGCAGCCAAGATCCCCGGTCCTACGAGCAGTACTTC. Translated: CASSQDPRSYEQYF.

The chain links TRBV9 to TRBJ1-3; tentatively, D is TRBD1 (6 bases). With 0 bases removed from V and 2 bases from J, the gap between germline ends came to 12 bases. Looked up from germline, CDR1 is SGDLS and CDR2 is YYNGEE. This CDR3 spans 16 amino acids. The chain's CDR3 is CASSVGWGATGNTIYF. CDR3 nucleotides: TGTGCCAGCAGCGTAGGCTGGGGGGCCACTGGAAACACCATATATTTT. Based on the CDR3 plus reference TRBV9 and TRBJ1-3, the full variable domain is DSGVTQTPKHLITATGQRVTLRCSPRSGDLSVYWYQQSLDQGLQFLIQYYNGEERAKGNILERFSAQQFPDLHSELNLSSLELGDSALYFCASSVGWGATGNTIYFGEGSWLTVV.

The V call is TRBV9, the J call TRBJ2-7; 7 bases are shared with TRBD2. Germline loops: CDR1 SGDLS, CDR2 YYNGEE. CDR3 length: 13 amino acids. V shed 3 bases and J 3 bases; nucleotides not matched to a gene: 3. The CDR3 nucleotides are TGTGCCAGCAGCGGCGGGACTATCTACGAGCAGTACTTC. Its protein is CASSGGTIYEQYF. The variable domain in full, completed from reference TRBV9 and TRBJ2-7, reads DSGVTQTPKHLITATGQRVTLRCSPRSGDLSVYWYQQSLDQGLQFLIQYYNGEERAKGNILERFSAQQFPDLHSELNLSSLELGDSALYFCASSGGTIYEQYFGPGTRLTVT.

The CDR3 nucleotides are TGCGCCAGCTCATTAGCGGGGGCCTACAATGAGCAGTTCTTC. This gives the protein CASSLAGAYNEQFF. The chain has TRBV10-2 and TRBJ2-1, with 9 bases identical to TRBD2. CDR1 is WSHSY, CDR2 SAAADI, per germline. This CDR3 has 14 residues. The J segment lost 2 bases and the V segment lost 8 bases, leaving 4 bases of the junction unmatched.

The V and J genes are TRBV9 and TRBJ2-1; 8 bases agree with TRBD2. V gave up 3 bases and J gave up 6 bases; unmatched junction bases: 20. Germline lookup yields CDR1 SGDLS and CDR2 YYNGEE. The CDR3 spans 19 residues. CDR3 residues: CASSARRDTGGRLVNEQFF. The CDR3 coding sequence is TGTGCCAGCAGCGCACGGAGGGACACGGGGGGGCGGTTGGTCAATGAGCAGTTCTTC.

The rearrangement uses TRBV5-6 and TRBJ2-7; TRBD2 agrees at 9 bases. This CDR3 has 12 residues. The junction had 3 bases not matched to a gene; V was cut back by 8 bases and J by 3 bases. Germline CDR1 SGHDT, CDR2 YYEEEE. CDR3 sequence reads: CASTTSGYEQYF. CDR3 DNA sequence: TGTGCCAGTACGACTAGCGGCTACGAGCAGTACTTC.

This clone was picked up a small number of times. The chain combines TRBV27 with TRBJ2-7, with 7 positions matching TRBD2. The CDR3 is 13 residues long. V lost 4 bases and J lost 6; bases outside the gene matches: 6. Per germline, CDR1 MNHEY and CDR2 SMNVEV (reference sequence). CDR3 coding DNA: TGTGCCAGCAGTTGGGCGGGAGCGGGCGAGCAGTACTTC. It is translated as CASSWAGAGEQYF.

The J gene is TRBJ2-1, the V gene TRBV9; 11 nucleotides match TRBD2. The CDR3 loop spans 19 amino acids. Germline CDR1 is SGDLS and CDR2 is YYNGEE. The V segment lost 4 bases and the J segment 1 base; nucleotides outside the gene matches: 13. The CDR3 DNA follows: TGTGCCAGCAGCATCCGGGCCCTTAGCGGGGGGGCGTCCTACAATGAGCAGTTCTTC. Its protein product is CASSIRALSGGASYNEQFF.

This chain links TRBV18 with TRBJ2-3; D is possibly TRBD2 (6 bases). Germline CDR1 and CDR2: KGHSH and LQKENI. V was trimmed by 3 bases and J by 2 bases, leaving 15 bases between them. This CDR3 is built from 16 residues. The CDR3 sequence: CASSPRGGNPTDTQYF. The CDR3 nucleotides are TGTGCCAGCTCACCGCGTGGGGGGAACCCCACAGATACGCAGTATTTT.

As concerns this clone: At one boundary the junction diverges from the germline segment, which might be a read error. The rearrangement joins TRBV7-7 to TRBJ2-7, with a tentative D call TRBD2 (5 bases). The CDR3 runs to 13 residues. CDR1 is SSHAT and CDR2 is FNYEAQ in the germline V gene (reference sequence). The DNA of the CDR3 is TGTGCTAGCAGCTTAGAGGTCGGGAACGAGCAGTACTTC. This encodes CASSLEVGNEQYF.

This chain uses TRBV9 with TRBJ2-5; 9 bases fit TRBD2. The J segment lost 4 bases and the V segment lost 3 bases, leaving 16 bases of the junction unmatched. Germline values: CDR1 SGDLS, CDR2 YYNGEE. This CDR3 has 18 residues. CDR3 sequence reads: CASSDHPGAGGRSETQYF. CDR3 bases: TGTGCCAGCAGCGATCACCCGGGAGCGGGGGGAAGGTCAGAGACCCAGTACTTC.

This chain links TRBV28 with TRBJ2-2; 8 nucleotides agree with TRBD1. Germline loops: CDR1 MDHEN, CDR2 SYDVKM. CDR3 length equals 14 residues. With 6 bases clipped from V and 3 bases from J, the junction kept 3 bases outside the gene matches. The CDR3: CASRQGADTGELFF. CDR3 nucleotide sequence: TGTGCCAGCAGGCAGGGGGCGGACACCGGGGAGCTGTTTTTT. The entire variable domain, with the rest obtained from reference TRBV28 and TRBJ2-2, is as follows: DVKVTQSSRYLVKRTGEKVFLECVQDMDHENMFWYRQDPGLGLRLIYFSYDVKMKEKGDIPEGYSVSREKKERFSLILESASTNQTSMYLCASRQGADTGELFFGEGSRLTVL.

CDR3 region: CASSEALLWDGGNQPQHF. As DNA, the CDR3 is TGTGCCAGCAGTGAAGCGCTTCTATGGGATGGGGGTAATCAGCCCCAGCATTTT. This chain connects TRBV6-1 to TRBJ1-5, with D possibly TRBD1 on 5 matching bases. This CDR3 spans 18 amino acids. Germline assignment: CDR1 MNHNS and CDR2 SASEGT. V lost 0 bases and J 4 bases, leaving 19 bases between the germline ends.

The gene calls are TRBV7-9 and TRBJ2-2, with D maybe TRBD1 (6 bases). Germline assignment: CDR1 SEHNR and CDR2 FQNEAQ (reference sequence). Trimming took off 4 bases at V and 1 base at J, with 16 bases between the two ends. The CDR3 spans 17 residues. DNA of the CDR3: TGTGCCAGCAGCTCTCCTGACAGGACCTTGAACACCGGGGAGCTGTTTTTT. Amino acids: CASSSPDRTLNTGELFF.

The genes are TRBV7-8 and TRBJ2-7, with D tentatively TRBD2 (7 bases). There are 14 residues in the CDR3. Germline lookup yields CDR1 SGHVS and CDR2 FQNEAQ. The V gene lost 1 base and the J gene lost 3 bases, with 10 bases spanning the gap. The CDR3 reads CASSLEGGGYEQYF. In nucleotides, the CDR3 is TGTGCCAGCAGCTTAGAAGGGGGGGGCTACGAGCAGTACTTC.

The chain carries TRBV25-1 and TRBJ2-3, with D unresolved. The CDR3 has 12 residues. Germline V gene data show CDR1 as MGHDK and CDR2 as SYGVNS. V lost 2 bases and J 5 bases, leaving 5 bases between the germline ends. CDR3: CASSEGLDTQYF. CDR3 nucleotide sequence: TGTGCCAGCAGTGAAGGGTTAGATACGCAGTATTTT.